The 5 T cell receptor beta chains below come from one sample, sequenced in a study of vaccination and CD4 T cells after COVID-19. The antigens of these receptors remain unknown. Treatment described: roughly 10-day PBMC culture with coronavirus spike peptide pools or control peptides (ViraFEST assay). Cultured CD4+ T-cell DNA underwent Oncomine TCR Beta short-read sequencing. A single record per CDR3 protein comes from TCRdb applying MiXCR to the PCR reads. The table lists over 6,000 distinct CDR3 sequences, about four fifths of them singletons, with around 20% in the top ten. The sequenced sample consisted of CD4+ T cells from blood, cultured in vitro. These receptors were collected from a human donor who had recovered from COVID-19.

The chain employs TRBV28 and TRBJ1-2, with D hard to call. The CDR3 has 14 amino acids. CDR1 and CDR2 (germline): MDHEN, SYDVKM. The germline V and J ends were trimmed by 7 bases and 4 bases, with 16 bases remaining between them. In DNA form, the CDR3 reads TGTGCCAGCATCTCAAGTGGACGGCTCTATGGCTACACCTTC. Translation: CASISSGRLYGYTF.

The chain combines TRBV20-1 with TRBJ1-5; D is ambiguous. The V end lost 3 bases, the J end lost 1 base, and 7 bases lay between the germline ends. Germline V gene sequence: CDR1 DFQATT, CDR2 SNEGSKA (reference sequence). This CDR3 spans 13 amino acids. CDR3 nucleotides: TGCAGTGCTAGTTCTCTGAGCAATCAGCCCCAGCATTTT. It is translated as CSASSLSNQPQHF.

V is TRBV20-1 and J is TRBJ1-2, with 7 positions matching TRBD1. Germline V lookup: CDR1 DFQATT, CDR2 SNEGSKA (reference sequence). The CDR3 is made up of 13 amino acids. The V segment lost 2 bases and the J segment 10 bases; nucleotides outside the gene matches: 10. The DNA of the CDR3 is TGCAGTGCTAGAACGATGGACAGGAGGATCTACACCTTC. This codes for CSARTMDRRIYTF.

V and J are TRBV7-2 and TRBJ2-3; D perhaps matches TRBD1 (5 bases). V lost 5 bases and J 0 bases, leaving 15 bases between the germline ends. The CDR3 contains 16 residues. Germline loops: CDR1 SGHTA, CDR2 FQGNSA. CDR3 sequence: CASSKRTQGSTDTQYF. For the CDR3, the DNA is TGTGCCAGCAGCAAAAGGACACAAGGAAGCACAGATACGCAGTATTTT.

J is TRBJ2-2 and V is TRBV27, with D perhaps matching TRBD1 (5 bases). CDR1 and CDR2 (germline): MNHEY, SMNVEV (reference sequence). V was pared by 5 bases and J by 4 bases, with 17 bases between. CDR3 length equals 16 residues. The CDR3: CASSPPRGVGTGELFF. CDR3 DNA sequence: TGTGCCAGCAGTCCACCAAGGGGTGTGGGCACCGGGGAGCTGTTTTTT.